The T cell receptor beta chain described here comes from a study of blood T cell repertoires in COVID-19. Study-level background: Acute and convalescent COVID-19 samples came from the United States, Italy and Spain. Sample material is recorded as cDNA or gDNA derived from T cells, B-cell-depleted T cells, or PBMCs.

Authors' analysis steps: Estimation of nucleated cell counts relied on the amplification of reference gene primers. Sequencing used immunoSEQ multiplex PCR; TCRdb keeps in-frame clones, though not all of them. The V and J calls and clone size are taken from that table; D and trimming were inferred from the DNA. The table includes 200,000 to 250,000 clones, around 81% detected once. From germline, CDR1 is LNHNV and CDR2 YYDKDF (reference sequence). The length of the CDR3 is 14 residues. The V end was cut by 1 base, the J end by 4 bases, with 8 bases between. The specimen was peripheral blood. The chain has TRBV15 and TRBJ2-1; no definite D call. This clonotype was sampled from a woman in her seventies with acute or convalescent COVID-19. For the CDR3, the DNA is TGTGCCACCAGCAGAGGGCTCGAATACAATGAGCAGTTCTTC. Translating it yields CATSRGLEYNEQFF.